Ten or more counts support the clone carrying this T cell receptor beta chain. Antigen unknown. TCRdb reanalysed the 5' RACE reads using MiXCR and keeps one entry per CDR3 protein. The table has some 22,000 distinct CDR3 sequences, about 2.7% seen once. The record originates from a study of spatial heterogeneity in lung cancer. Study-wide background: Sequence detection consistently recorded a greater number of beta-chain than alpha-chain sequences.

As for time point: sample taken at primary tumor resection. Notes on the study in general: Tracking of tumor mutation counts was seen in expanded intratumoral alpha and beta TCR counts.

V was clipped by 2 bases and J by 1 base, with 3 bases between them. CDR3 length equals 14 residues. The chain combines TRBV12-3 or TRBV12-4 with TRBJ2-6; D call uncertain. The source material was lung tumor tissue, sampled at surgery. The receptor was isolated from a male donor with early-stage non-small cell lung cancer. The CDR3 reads CASSLWSGANVLTF. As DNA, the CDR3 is TGTGCCAGCAGTTTATGGTCTGGGGCCAACGTCCTGACTTTC.